This T cell receptor (beta chain) derives from a study of CD8 T cells in Susac syndrome. An amount of RNA that ranged from 0.5 to 1 ug was reverse transcribed with random hexamers. immunoSEQ multiplex PCR amplified TCR beta CDR3 across 54 Vbeta, 13 Jbeta. TCRdb itself ran the immunoSEQ multiplex PCR reads through MiXCR, one entry per CDR3 protein. The sample consists of fewer than 85,000 distinct CDR3 sequences, roughly 95% of them appearing once. In germline, CDR1 is MNHEY, CDR2 SMNVEV (reference sequence). The CDR3 sequence is 14 residues long. V lost 3 bases and J lost 5, with 11 bases in between. The V and J genes are TRBV27 and TRBJ2-1; D unresolved. The TCR was taken from a human donor with Susac syndrome. What was sequenced was CD8+ T cells from PBMCs. The CDR3 nucleotides read TGTGCCAGCAGTTTGTTTGGCCCCGACAATGAGCAGTTCTTC. It codes for CASSLFGPDNEQFF.